This T cell receptor beta chain was recovered during a study of radiation and T cells in renal cell carcinoma. Only in-frame clones appear in the TCRdb table, and some are missing; sequencing was by immunoSEQ multiplex PCR. The data show around 120,000 clones, more than 80% seen once. Study findings and constraints: Top tumor clonotypes rose in blood 2 weeks post-radiation, then contracted.

As for this clone: The antigen remains undetermined.

Described time point: blood 2 weeks post-SBRT. The treatment is: 15 Gy SBRT to primary tumor, nephrectomy 4 weeks later. The TCR originated in a woman in her fifties or sixties with renal cell carcinoma. Sequenced here: blood, sampled from a patient whose treatment included radiotherapy and nephrectomy.

The CDR3 reads CASSRYQGPNEKLFF. The CDR3 DNA reads TGTGCCAGCTCGAGGTACCAAGGGCCTAATGAAAAACTGTTTTTT. The chain combines TRBV21-1 with TRBJ1-4. TRBV21-1 is a recognized pseudogene. CDR3 length: 15 amino acids.